This TCR beta chain is from a study of blood T cell repertoires in COVID-19. Study background: The United States, Italy and Spain supplied acute and convalescent COVID-19 samples.

Germline V CDR1 and CDR2: SNHLY, FYNNEI. CDR3 length: 14 residues. V lost 11 bases, J lost 8 bases, and 22 bases lay in between. All enrollees were about 18 to 89 years old and from approximately 25 US areas. Profiled with immunoSEQ multiplex PCR; TCRdb holds only in-frame clones, not every one. The sample lists 300,000 to 450,000 clones; 80% to 90% were seen once. Sample: PBMCs or T cells enriched from blood (not recorded which). This rearrangement joins TRBV2 to TRBJ2-1; D remains unclear. This TCR derives from a man aged 18-30 years who had recovered from COVID-19. CDR3 in amino acids: CACQIASSSYEQFF. Here the CDR3 DNA reads TGTGCCTGCCAAATAGCCTCTTCGAGCTATGAGCAGTTCTTC.